This entry describes one T cell receptor (beta chain). Its antigen is currently unknown. The data originate from a study of cytomegalovirus exposure and HLA in healthy donors. TCRdb's table, derived via immunoSEQ multiplex PCR, lists solely in-frame clones and lacks some. The sample includes some 78,000 clones, about 96% seen only once; the top ten take roughly 1.6%. Germline V gene data show CDR1 as SGHRS and CDR2 as YFSETQ. Trimming removed 0 bases from V and 4 bases from J, with 19 bases in between. This CDR3 comprises 17 residues. Overall study results and limits: Specific recognition of CMV antigens was confirmed in vitro for a few chains (all CMV-associated).

The source material was PBMCs. This clonotype originated in a man between 18 and 29 years old in good health and CMV-seropositive. The chain is built from TRBV5-1 and TRBJ1-1; D is possibly TRBD1 (5 bases). CDR3 sequence reads: CASSLAPIWGGSTEAFF. The CDR3 DNA is TGCGCCAGCAGCTTGGCCCCGATATGGGGGGGGAGCACTGAAGCTTTCTTT.